This TCR beta chain stems from a study of blood T cells in healthy people across ages. Findings and caveats of the study: While age rose, TCR beta diversity per million T cells dropped in a roughly linear way.

The junction had 11 bases not matched to a gene; V was cut back by 9 bases and J by 2 bases. The CDR3 contains 15 residues. In germline, CDR1 is KGHDR, CDR2 SFDVKD. Sample-barcoded 5' priming and a J-beta primer mix drove a second PCR of roughly 7 to 11 cycles. A minimum of 2.5 million CDR3-containing paired-end reads was obtained for each sample. TCRdb processed the 5' RACE reads anew with MiXCR; each CDR3 protein has one entry. Of 920,000 or so distinct CDR3 sequences listed, 35% to 55% were seen once; the top ten hold approximately 17%. With respect to this clonotype: Its specificity is unknown.

The V and J genes are TRBV24-1 and TRBJ2-7; TRBD2 agrees at 8 bases. The specimen was blood. The receptor comes from a woman aged 60-75 years in good health. The CDR3 here is CATLKNSGITYEQYF. The CDR3 bases are TGTGCCACCCTCAAGAATAGCGGGATTACCTACGAGCAGTACTTC.